This T cell receptor beta chain came from a study of cytomegalovirus exposure and HLA in healthy donors. PCR used 60 Vbeta primers and 13 Jbeta primers. Libraries were prepared by immunoSEQ multiplex PCR; TCRdb keeps only in-frame clonotypes and omits some of them. This sample carries some 190,000 clones, approximately 83% of them seen once, and the ten largest clones take more than 1%. Study-wide points: Most TCR beta V segments were productive about 87% or about 30% of the time in an earlier analysis. Analysis was carried out at a later point, and it linked a missense DCLRE1C variant to TCR beta V- and J-gene trimming.

Germline V CDR1 and CDR2: LGHNA, YSLEER. The CDR3 spans 14 residues. After removal of 4 bases from V and 0 bases from J, the junction contained 2 bases not matched to a gene. A remark on this clone: The antigen is not known. The sample has other DNA sequences that encode this CDR3 too.

Despite likely unrecorded immune exposures, the donors were nominally healthy at the time of sampling. This sequence was found in a boy aged 2 to 9 in good health and CMV-seronegative. Sequenced material: PBMCs. The chain links TRBV4-3 to TRBJ1-2; 7 bases line up with TRBD1. The CDR3 DNA reads as TGCGCCAGCAGCCCGACAGGGACTAACTATGGCTACACCTTC. This translates into CASSPTGTNYGYTF.